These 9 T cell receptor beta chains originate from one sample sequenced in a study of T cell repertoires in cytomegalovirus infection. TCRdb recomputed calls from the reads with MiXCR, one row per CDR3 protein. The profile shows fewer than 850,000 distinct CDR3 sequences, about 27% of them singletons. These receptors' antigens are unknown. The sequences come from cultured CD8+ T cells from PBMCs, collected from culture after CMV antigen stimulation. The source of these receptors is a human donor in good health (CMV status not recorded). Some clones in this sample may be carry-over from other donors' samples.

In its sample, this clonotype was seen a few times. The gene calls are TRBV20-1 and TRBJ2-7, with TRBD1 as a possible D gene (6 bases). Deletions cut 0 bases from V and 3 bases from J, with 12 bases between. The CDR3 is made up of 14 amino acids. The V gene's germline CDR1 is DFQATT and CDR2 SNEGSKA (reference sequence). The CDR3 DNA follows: TGCAGTGCTAGAGATACACAGGGTATCTACGAGCAGTACTTC. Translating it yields CSARDTQGIYEQYF.

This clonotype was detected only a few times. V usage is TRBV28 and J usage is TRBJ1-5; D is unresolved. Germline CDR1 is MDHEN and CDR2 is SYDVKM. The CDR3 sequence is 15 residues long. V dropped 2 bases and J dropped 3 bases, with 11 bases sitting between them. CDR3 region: CASSLGGRINQPQHF. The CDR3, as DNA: TGTGCCAGCAGTTTAGGAGGTCGAATCAATCAGCCCCAGCATTTT.

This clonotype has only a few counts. CDR3 in amino acids: CASSHRLQETQYF. The DNA for the CDR3 is TGCGCCAGCAGCCATCGACTTCAAGAGACCCAGTACTTC. The chain recombines TRBV4-1 with TRBJ2-5; the D is unclear. This CDR3 has 13 amino acids. The V gene's germline CDR1 is MGHRA and CDR2 YSYEKL. Trimming pared 3 bases from V and 2 bases from J, leaving 7 bases between.

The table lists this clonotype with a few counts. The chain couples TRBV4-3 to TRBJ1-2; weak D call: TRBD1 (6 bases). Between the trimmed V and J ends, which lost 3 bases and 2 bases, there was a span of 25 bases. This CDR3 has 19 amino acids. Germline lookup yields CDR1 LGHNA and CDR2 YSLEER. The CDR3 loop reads CASSHQTGGEWLMNYGYTF. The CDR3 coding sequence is TGCGCCAGCAGCCACCAGACAGGAGGCGAATGGCTAATGAACTATGGCTACACCTTC.

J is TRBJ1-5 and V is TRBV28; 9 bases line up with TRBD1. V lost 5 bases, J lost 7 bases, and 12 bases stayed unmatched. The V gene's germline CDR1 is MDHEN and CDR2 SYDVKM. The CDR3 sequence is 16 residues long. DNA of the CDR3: TGTGCCAGCAGTAAAACGGGACAGGGATTCAGACAGCCCCAGCATTTT. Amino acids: CASSKTGQGFRQPQHF.

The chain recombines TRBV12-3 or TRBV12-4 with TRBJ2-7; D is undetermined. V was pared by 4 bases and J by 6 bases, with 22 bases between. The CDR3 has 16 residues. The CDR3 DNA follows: TGTGCCAGCAGTTCCCCTTATCCCAGACCGTCAGGCGAGCAGTACTTC. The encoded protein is CASSSPYPRPSGEQYF.

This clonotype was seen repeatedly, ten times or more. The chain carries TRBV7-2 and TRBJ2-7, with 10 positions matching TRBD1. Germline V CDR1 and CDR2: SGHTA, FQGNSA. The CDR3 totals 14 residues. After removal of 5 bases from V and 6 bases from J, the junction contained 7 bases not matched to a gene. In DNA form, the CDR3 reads TGTGCCAGCAGCCCCCGGGACAGGGGCTCCGAGCAGTACTTC. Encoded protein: CASSPRDRGSEQYF. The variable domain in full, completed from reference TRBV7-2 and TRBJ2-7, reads GAGVSQSPSNKVTEKGKDVELRCDPISGHTALYWYRQSLGQGLEFLIYFQGNSAPDKSGLPSDRFSAERTGGSVSTLTIQRTQQEDSAVYLCASSPRDRGSEQYFGPGTRLTVT.

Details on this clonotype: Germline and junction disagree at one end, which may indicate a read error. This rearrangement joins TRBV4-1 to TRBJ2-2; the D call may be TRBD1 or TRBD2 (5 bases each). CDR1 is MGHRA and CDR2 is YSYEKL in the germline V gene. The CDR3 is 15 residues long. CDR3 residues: CASSQGDHEVGELFF. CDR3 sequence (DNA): TGCGCCAGCAGTCAAGGGGACCATGAGGTCGGGGAGCTGTTTTTT.

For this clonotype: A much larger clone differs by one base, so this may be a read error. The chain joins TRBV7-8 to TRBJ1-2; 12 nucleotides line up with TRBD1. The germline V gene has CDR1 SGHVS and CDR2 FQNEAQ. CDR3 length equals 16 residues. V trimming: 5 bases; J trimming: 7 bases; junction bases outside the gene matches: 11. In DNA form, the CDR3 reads TGTGCCAGCAGCACCCGGGACAGGGGGCGTCCGGTTGGCTACACCTTC. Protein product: CASSTRDRGRPVGYTF.